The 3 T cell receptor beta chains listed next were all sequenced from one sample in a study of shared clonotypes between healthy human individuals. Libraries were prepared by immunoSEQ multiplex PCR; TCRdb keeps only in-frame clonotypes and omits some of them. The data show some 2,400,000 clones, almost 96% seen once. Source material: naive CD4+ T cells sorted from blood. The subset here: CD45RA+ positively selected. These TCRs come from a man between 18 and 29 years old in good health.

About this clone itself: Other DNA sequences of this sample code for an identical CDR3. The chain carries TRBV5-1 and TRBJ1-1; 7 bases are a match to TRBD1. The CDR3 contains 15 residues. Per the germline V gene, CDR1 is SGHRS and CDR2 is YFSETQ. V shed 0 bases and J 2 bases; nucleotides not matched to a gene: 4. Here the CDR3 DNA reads TGCGCCAGCAGCTTGGAAGGGGGCGGTAACACTGAAGCTTTCTTT. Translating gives CASSLEGGGNTEAFF. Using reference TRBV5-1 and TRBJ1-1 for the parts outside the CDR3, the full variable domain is KAGVTQTPRYLIKTRGQQVTLSCSPISGHRSVSWYQQTPGQGLQFLFEYFSETQRNKGNFPGRFSGRQFSNSRSEMNVSTLELGDSALYLCASSLEGGGNTEAFFGQGTRLTVV.

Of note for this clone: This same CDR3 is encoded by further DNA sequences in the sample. In DNA form, the CDR3 reads TGTGCCAGCAGCTTGCTTAGCGGGAGCACAGATACGCAGTATTTT. Its translation is CASSLLSGSTDTQYF. The rearrangement links TRBV5-4 to TRBJ2-3; 7 positions match TRBD2. The germline gives CDR1 SGHNT, CDR2 YYREEE (reference sequence). V lost 1 base to trimming and J lost 0 bases; unmatched junction nucleotides: 2. The CDR3 spans 15 residues.

Here the CDR3 reads CASSENGQSSYNEQFF. The CDR3 nucleotides read TGTGCCAGCAGTGAAAACGGCCAGAGCTCCTACAATGAGCAGTTCTTC. V usage is TRBV6-1 and J usage is TRBJ2-1, with D unclear. CDR3 length: 16 residues. Trimming left V 2 bases short and J 0 bases short, with 11 bases between. Germline V lookup: CDR1 MNHNS, CDR2 SASEGT.